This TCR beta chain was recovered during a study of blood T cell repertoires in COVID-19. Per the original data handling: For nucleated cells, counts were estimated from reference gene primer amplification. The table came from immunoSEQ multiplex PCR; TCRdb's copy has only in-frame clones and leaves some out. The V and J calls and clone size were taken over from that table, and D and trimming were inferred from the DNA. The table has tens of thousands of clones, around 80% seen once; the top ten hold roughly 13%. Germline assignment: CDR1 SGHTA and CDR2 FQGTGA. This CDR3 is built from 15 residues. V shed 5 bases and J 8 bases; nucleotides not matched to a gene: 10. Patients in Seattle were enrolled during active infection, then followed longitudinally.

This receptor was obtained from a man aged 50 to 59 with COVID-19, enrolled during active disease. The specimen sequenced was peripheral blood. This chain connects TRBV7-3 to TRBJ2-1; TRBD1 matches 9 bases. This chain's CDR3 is CASSPPGQGRDEQFF. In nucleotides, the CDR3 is TGTGCCAGCAGCCCTCCGGGACAGGGTCGTGATGAGCAGTTCTTC.